These 14 T cell receptor beta chains share one sample of origin, sequenced in a study of T cell responses to AZD1222 COVID-19 vaccine. Sequencing used immunoSEQ multiplex PCR; TCRdb keeps in-frame clones, though not all of them. The sample lists 100,000 to 150,000 clones, 65% to 90% occurring once. Material: peripheral blood, obtained on day 0 of AZD1222 vaccination. The receptors come from an adult in good health.

The gene calls are TRBV5-4 and TRBJ1-3, with a weak D call TRBD1 (5 bases). Trimming pared 5 bases from V and 1 base from J, leaving 7 bases between. The germline gives CDR1 SGHNT, CDR2 YYREEE (reference sequence). CDR3 size: 13 residues. DNA of the CDR3: TGTGCCAGCAGACGACAGTCTGGAAACACCATATATTTT. Translated: CASRRQSGNTIYF.

A single count supports this clone. This chain connects TRBV28 to TRBJ1-1, with D perhaps matching TRBD1 (5 bases). Germline CDR1 MDHEN, CDR2 SYDVKM. The V end lost 4 bases, the J end lost 1 base, and 13 bases lay between the germline ends. CDR3 length equals 15 residues. CDR3 sequence: CASSSPGFGNTEAFF. For the CDR3, the DNA is TGTGCCAGCAGTTCCCCAGGGTTCGGGAACACTGAAGCTTTCTTT. The variable domain in full, with the rest retrieved from reference TRBV28 and TRBJ1-1, is DVKVTQSSRYLVKRTGEKVFLECVQDMDHENMFWYRQDPGLGLRLIYFSYDVKMKEKGDIPEGYSVSREKKERFSLILESASTNQTSMYLCASSSPGFGNTEAFFGQGTRLTVV.

The chain combines TRBV28 with TRBJ1-5, with D possibly matching TRBD1 (6 bases). The germline gives CDR1 MDHEN, CDR2 SYDVKM. The CDR3 contains 12 residues. The V end was cut by 3 bases, the J end by 12 bases, with 12 bases between. CDR3 nucleotides: TGTGCCAGCAGTTTTTATAAGGGGGGCCAGCATTTT. This gives the protein CASSFYKGGQHF.

CDR3 bases: TGTGCCAGCAGCTTACGAGGACTAGCTGACAATGAGCAGTTCTTC. It encodes CASSLRGLADNEQFF. The J gene is TRBJ2-1, the V gene TRBV7-2; TRBD2 matches 8 bases. The CDR3 has 15 residues. J gave up 5 bases and V 2 bases, and 5 bases lay outside the gene matches. Germline assignment: CDR1 SGHTA and CDR2 FQGNSA.

CDR3 nucleotide sequence: TGTGCCAGCAGCCAGAGCGGGGGAGTATACAATGAGCAGTTCTTC. It codes for CASSQSGGVYNEQFF. The chain recombines TRBV7-2 with TRBJ2-1, with 8 bases lining up with TRBD2. Germline assignment: CDR1 SGHTA and CDR2 FQGNSA. Losses at the gene ends were 5 bases for V and 4 bases for J; bases not matched to a gene: 7. The CDR3 is 15 amino acids.

The rearrangement links TRBV2 to TRBJ1-5; no clear D. V was clipped by 8 bases and J by 3 bases, with 11 bases between them. The CDR3 extends over 13 amino acids. Germline assignment: CDR1 SNHLY and CDR2 FYNNEI. CDR3 sequence: CASCPGNNQPQHF. As DNA, the CDR3 is TGTGCCAGCTGCCCGGGGAACAATCAGCCCCAGCATTTT.

The V call is TRBV19, the J call TRBJ1-5; the D gene is possibly TRBD1 (6 bases). The V gene lost 6 bases and the J gene lost 4 bases, with 10 bases spanning the gap. Per the germline V gene, CDR1 is LNHDA and CDR2 is SQIVND (reference sequence). This CDR3 is built from 13 residues. CDR3 DNA: TGTGCCAGTAGCCCCGACAGGAATCAGCCCCAGCATTTT. Amino acids: CASSPDRNQPQHF.

The chain employs TRBV19 and TRBJ1-3, with D hard to call. CDR1 is LNHDA, CDR2 SQIVND, per germline (reference sequence). Between the trimmed V and J ends, which lost 6 bases and 2 bases, there was a span of 11 bases. CDR3 length: 14 residues. CDR3 bases: TGTGCCAGTAGATCTGGTCCGGCTGGAAACACCATATATTTT. Protein sequence: CASRSGPAGNTIYF. The full variable domain, rest sourced from reference TRBV19 and TRBJ1-3, is DGGITQSPKYLFRKEGQNVTLSCEQNLNHDAMYWYRQDPGQGLRLIYYSQIVNDFQKGDIAEGYSVSREKKESFPLTVTSAQKNPTAFYLCASRSGPAGNTIYFGEGSWLTVV.

The chain has TRBV11-2 and TRBJ1-2; TRBD1 is a possible D gene (5 bases). The CDR3 loop spans 14 amino acids. V shed 1 base and J shed 1 base, with 7 bases lying between them. The germline gives CDR1 SGHAT, CDR2 FQNNGV. In nucleotides, the CDR3 is TGTGCCAGCAGCTTAGGACAGATTAACTATGGCTACACCTTC. Its translation is CASSLGQINYGYTF.

The chain recombines TRBV12-3 or TRBV12-4 with TRBJ1-2; D is undetermined. This CDR3 contains 12 residues. V shed 3 bases and J shed 4 bases, with 6 bases lying between them. The CDR3 here is CASSFVRYGYTF. The CDR3 DNA is TGTGCCAGCAGTTTCGTGCGCTATGGCTACACCTTC.

This rearrangement joins TRBV19 to TRBJ1-5; D gene unclear. The V gene lost 8 bases and the J gene lost 2 bases, with 16 bases spanning the gap. This CDR3 is built from 15 residues. Germline lookup yields CDR1 LNHDA and CDR2 SQIVND (reference sequence). CDR3 in DNA: TGTGCCAGTCGATTCGGGCGGGAGGGCAATCAGCCCCAGCATTTT. It encodes CASRFGREGNQPQHF.

The rearrangement uses TRBV7-2 and TRBJ1-2; D uncertain. Germline CDR1 SGHTA, CDR2 FQGNSA. The CDR3 extends over 13 amino acids. Trimming left V 7 bases short and J 4 bases short, with 13 bases between. CDR3 nucleotides: TGTGCCAGCACCCCCTCCGGAAGCTATGGCTACACCTTC. This codes for CASTPSGSYGYTF.

The chain recombines TRBV3-1 (or the pseudogene TRBV3-2) with TRBJ2-5; TRBD2 matches at 10 bases. Germline loops: CDR1 LGHDT, CDR2 YNNKEL (reference sequence). Trimming at V came to 4 bases and at J to 2 bases, leaving 10 bases not matched to a gene. This CDR3 is built from 17 residues. CDR3 amino acids: CASSPVGRTSGQETQYF. The CDR3 DNA follows: TGTGCCAGCAGCCCAGTGGGTAGGACTAGCGGTCAAGAGACCCAGTACTTC.

The CDR3 here is CASSPYIRRNTEAFF. Written as DNA, the CDR3 is TGCGCCAGCAGCCCATATATCCGGCGGAACACTGAAGCTTTCTTT. The rearrangement uses TRBV5-1 and TRBJ1-1; D is unresolved. The CDR3 extends over 15 amino acids. Trimming shortened V by 4 bases and J by 1 base, and 14 bases separated the two germline ends. Germline V gene data show CDR1 as SGHRS and CDR2 as YFSETQ.